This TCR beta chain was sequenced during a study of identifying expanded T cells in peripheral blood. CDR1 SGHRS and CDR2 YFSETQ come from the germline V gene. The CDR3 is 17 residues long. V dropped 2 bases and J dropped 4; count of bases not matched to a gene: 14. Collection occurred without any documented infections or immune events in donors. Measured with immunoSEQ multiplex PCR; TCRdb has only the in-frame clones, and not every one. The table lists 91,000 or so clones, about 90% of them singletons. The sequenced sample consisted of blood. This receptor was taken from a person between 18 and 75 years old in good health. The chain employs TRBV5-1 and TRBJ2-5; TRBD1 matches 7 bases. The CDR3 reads CASSLAPGQYVGETQYF. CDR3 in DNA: TGCGCCAGCAGCTTAGCCCCGGGACAGTATGTTGGAGAGACCCAGTACTTC.